This TCR beta chain was observed in a study of preoperative IRX-2 immunotherapy in early breast cancer. The table lists this clone with a count of one. This CDR3 is 18 amino acids long. Germline-derived CDR1 and CDR2 are LNHDA and SQIVND (reference sequence). The V and J ends lost 5 bases and 3 bases, in that order; junction bases with no gene match: 15. The treatment was: preoperative locoregional IRX-2 cytokine immunotherapy. Preoperative locoregional IRX-2 cytokine immunotherapy was tested in the phase Ib source study. Repertoires were generated with immunoSEQ multiplex PCR, while TCRdb's copy carries only in-frame clones and drops some. The sample carries over 25,000 clones, around 80% recorded once.

This specimen was lymph node tissue, taken after IRX-2 immunotherapy. The source of this sequence is a human donor with breast cancer. V is TRBV19 and J is TRBJ1-3, with 8 bases lining up with TRBD1. The DNA for the CDR3 is TGTGCCAGTAGTCTATCAGGACAGGGATCTTCTTTTGGAAACACCATATATTTT. Its translation: CASSLSGQGSSFGNTIYF.